The present T cell receptor (beta chain) was sequenced within a study of cytomegalovirus exposure and HLA in healthy donors. Study-wide results and limits: TCR beta V segments were, for the most part, productive about 87% or about 30% of the time in an earlier analysis. Reported findings show TCR beta sequences accurately forecast HLA-A and HLA-B alleles in most subjects. In a later analysis, more than 15,000 TCR beta sequences were associated with HLA alleles at 0.05 false discovery rate.

J gave up 5 bases and V 5 bases, and 7 bases lay outside the gene matches. The CDR3 sequence is 14 residues long. CDR1 and CDR2 (germline): MNHNS, SASEGT. Amplification used 60 Vbeta primers and 13 Jbeta primers. The data were produced by immunoSEQ multiplex PCR, yet TCRdb's version contains in-frame clones alone and is incomplete. In the table there are under 200,000 clones, 75% of which are singletons. This clone was seen a few times. Its antigen is not known. This clonotype was sampled from a woman aged 40 to 50 in good health and CMV-seropositive. Sequenced material: PBMCs. V and J are TRBV6-1 and TRBJ1-2, with TRBD1 identical over 8 bases. The chain's CDR3 is CASSYGTGPYGYTF. The CDR3 DNA follows: TGTGCCAGCAGTTATGGGACAGGTCCATATGGCTACACCTTC.